This TCR beta chain was obtained from a study of T cell repertoires in aging, cancer and after chemotherapy (dated by TCRdb to the late 2010s). Looking at the study overall: Donors were distributed across six age groups ranging from 30 or younger to 70 or older, with at least three individuals included per group. In the hematological group, the paired samples taken before and after chemotherapy came from chronic lymphocytic leukemia patients given fludarabine- or bendamustine-based regimens. A cohort of about 220 cancer patients (approximately 92 with hematological and roughly 120 with solid cancers) was assembled, and 95 to 100 healthy donors were included as a reference group. Peripheral blood TCR beta repertoires from healthy donors and cancer patients were profiled to examine immunoaging and T cell reconstitution after chemotherapy. In total, the full dataset held several million TCR reads. Results the study describes overall, beyond this receptor: Median generation probability increased over the chemotherapy interval in both cancer cohorts, suggesting repertoire reconstitution through rebound thymic output. It was noted by the authors that conclusions about immunological memory after chemotherapy cannot be drawn from the repertoire data. Lymphoid organ infiltration was present in hematological cancer patients, and this infiltration may itself impair thymic emigration or peripheral T cell expansion. Compared with age-matched healthy donors, untreated patients with hematological or solid cancers had significantly lower TCR diversity and higher clonality in blood. In healthy donors, the decline in TCR diversity with age was mainly due to loss of richness, whereas in cancer patients loss of evenness also played a role.

TCR beta rearrangements were amplified from genomic DNA isolated from peripheral blood, not from sorted cells or RNA. Rearranged TRB sequences spanning V, D and J segments were amplified by multiplex touch-down PCR using a mixed TRB-A/B primer pool. Illumina adapters and sample indices were attached to the amplicons in two consecutive PCR reactions using Phusion HS II polymerase. Amplicons were gel-purified using the NucleoSpin Gel and PCR Clean-up kit and were subsequently checked with Qubit and an Agilent 2100 Bioanalyzer. Sequencing of libraries was carried out on an Illumina MiSeq in 600-cycle, single-indexed, paired-end runs. On the study's bioinformatics: MiXCR versions 2.12 and 3.0.5 were used to process the TRB sequences. Each unique CDR3 nucleotide sequence was counted as one clone, and only productive sequences with at least two reads were retained. The repertoire metrics were Shannon diversity, evenness, clonality (defined as one minus evenness), and alpha-parameterized diversity profiles covering alpha 0 to 5. The IGoR algorithm was used to compute generation probabilities of clones in paired pre- and post-chemotherapy samples. TCRdb itself trimmed the public reads at Q25 with fastp, ran MiXCR and retained productive beta chains. Here each entry gathers all rows of one CDR3 protein and keeps the most common genes and DNA. TCRdb assigned the V and J calls; the authors' analysis was not used. The sample profile shows 6,000 to 6,500 distinct CDR3 sequences; roughly 35% of them were found once. The top ten hold 25% to 30% of the sample.

Comment on this clonotype: Its specific antigen is unknown. Base qualities were left out, and no much larger clone turns up one base away.

CDR1 and CDR2, looked up from the germline V gene, are SGHRS and YFSETQ. The V end loses 2 bases and the J end loses 0 bases, and a stretch of 10 bases separates them. The CDR3 starts with the cysteine, ends with the phenylalanine, and has 15 residues. Of the read, only the CDR3 DNA is kept; its 45 bases are in frame from base 1. This clonotype originated in a human donor with a blood cancer. The sequence links TRBV5-1 to TRBJ2-3, with TRBD1 as a weak D call on 5 bases. Sequencing was performed on blood. This receptor carries the CDR3 CASSLTTGSTDTQYF. In nucleotide form, the sequence is TGCGCCAGCAGCTTAACCACAGGTAGCACAGATACGCAGTATTTT.